The sequence of this TCR beta chain was determined in a study of T cell responses to AZD1222 COVID-19 vaccine. Turning to the study itself: Pooled together were second doses at about 4 or about 12 weeks.

Produced via immunoSEQ multiplex PCR; TCRdb's table is partial and in-frame only. In the table there are 150,000 to 200,000 clones, 85% to 95% of which are singletons. For this clone: What it binds is not known.

The study's findings and limits: Reports say nearly half of spike-specific TCRs go after unmutated variant regions. Regions 160-218 and 743-854 dominated among vaccine-associated CD4 TCRs spanning spike.

The CDR3 is made up of 13 amino acids. CDR1 is SGHKS, CDR2 YYEKEE, per germline (reference sequence). Trimming shortened V by 2 bases and J by 5 bases, and 8 bases separated the two germline ends. This TCR was recovered from an adult in good health. This specimen was peripheral blood, taken on day 0 of AZD1222 vaccination. V gene TRBV5-5 combines with J gene TRBJ1-5, with D unclear. For the CDR3, the DNA is TGTGCCAGCAGCTTACAAGGAGATCAGCCCCAGCATTTT. Translating gives CASSLQGDQPQHF. Full variable domain (missing parts from reference TRBV5-5 and TRBJ1-5): DAGVTQSPTHLIKTRGQQVTLRCSPISGHKSVSWYQQVLGQGPQFIFQYYEKEERGRGNFPDRFSARQFPNYSSELNVNALLLGDSALYLCASSLQGDQPQHFGDGTRLSIL.